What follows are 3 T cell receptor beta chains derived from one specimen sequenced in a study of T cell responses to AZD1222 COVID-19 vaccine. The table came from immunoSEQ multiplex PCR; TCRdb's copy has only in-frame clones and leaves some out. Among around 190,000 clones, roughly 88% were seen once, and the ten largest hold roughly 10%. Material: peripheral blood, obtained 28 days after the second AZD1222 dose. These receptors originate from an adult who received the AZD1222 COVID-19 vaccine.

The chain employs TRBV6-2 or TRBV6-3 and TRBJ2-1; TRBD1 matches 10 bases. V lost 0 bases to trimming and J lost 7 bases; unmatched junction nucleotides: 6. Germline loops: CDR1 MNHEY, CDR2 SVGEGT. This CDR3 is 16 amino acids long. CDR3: CASSYSIPGQGNEQFF. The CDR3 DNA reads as TGTGCCAGCAGTTACTCGATCCCGGGACAGGGGAATGAGCAGTTCTTC.

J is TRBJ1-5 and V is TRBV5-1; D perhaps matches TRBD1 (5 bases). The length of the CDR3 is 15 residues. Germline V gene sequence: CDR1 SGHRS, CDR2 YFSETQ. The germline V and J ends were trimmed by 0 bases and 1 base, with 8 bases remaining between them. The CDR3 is CASSLAGLSNQPQHF. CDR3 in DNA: TGCGCCAGCAGCTTGGCAGGGTTAAGCAATCAGCCCCAGCATTTT.

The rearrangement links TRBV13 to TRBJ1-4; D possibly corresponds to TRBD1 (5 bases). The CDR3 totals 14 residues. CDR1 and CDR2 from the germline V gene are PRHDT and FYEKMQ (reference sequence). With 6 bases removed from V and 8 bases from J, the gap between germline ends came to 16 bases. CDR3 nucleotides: TGTGCCAGCAGGCTTCAAGGGGCTGTGGAAAAACTGTTTTTT. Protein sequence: CASRLQGAVEKLFF.